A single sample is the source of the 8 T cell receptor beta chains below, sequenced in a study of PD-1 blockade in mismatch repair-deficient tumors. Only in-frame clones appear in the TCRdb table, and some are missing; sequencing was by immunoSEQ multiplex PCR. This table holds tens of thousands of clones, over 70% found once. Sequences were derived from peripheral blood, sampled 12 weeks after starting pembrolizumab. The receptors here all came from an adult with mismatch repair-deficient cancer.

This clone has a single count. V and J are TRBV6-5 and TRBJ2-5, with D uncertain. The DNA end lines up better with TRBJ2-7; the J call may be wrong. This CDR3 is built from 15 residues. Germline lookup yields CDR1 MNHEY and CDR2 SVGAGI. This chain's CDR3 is CASSPRLGKSYEQYF. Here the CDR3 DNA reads TGTGCCAGCAGTCCCCGCCTGGGGAAATCCTACGAGCAGTACTTC.

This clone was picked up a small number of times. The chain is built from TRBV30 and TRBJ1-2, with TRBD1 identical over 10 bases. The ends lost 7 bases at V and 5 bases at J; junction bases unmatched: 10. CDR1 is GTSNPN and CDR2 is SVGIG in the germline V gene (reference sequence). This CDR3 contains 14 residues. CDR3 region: CASRDRGFGYGYTF. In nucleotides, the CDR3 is TGTGCCTCGAGGGACAGGGGATTTGGGTATGGCTACACCTTC.

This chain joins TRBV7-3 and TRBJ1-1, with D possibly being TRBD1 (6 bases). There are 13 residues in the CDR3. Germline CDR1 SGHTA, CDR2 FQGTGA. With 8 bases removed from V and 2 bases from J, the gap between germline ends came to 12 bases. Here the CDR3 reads CASSPGTNTEAFF. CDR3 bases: TGTGCCAGCTCCCCGGGGACAAACACTGAAGCTTTCTTT.

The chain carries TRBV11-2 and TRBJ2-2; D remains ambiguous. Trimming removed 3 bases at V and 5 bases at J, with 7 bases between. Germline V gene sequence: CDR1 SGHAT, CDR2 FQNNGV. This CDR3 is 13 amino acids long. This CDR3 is CASSFTGTGELFF. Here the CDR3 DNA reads TGTGCCAGCAGCTTTACCGGTACCGGGGAGCTGTTTTTT.

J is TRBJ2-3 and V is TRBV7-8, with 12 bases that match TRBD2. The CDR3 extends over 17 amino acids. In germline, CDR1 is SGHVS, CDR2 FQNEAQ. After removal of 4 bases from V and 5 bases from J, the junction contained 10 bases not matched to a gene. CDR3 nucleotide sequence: TGTGCCAGCAGCTCCTATAGGCTAGCGGGAGGGAAAGATACGCAGTATTTT. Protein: CASSSYRLAGGKDTQYF.

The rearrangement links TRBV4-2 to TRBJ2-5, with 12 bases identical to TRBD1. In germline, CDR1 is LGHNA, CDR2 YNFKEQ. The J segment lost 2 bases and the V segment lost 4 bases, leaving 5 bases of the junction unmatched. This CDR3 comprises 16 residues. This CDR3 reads CASSRGQGAAQETQYF. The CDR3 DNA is TGTGCCAGCAGCCGGGGACAGGGGGCAGCGCAAGAGACCCAGTACTTC.

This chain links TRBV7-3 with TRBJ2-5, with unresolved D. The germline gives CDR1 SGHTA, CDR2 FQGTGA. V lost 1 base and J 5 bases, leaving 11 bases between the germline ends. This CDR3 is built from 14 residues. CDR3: CASSLRKEIETQYF. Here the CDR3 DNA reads TGTGCCAGCAGCTTAAGAAAGGAGATCGAGACCCAGTACTTC.

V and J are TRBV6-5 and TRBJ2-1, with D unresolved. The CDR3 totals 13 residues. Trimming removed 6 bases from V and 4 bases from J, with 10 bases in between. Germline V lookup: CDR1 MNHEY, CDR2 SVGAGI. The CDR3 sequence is CASRIDSYNEQFF. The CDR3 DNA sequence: TGTGCCAGCAGGATAGACTCTTACAATGAGCAGTTCTTC.